The 8 T cell receptor beta chains below were found in one sample sequenced in a study of T cell responses to AZD1222 COVID-19 vaccine. The assay was immunoSEQ multiplex PCR, and TCRdb's table has in-frame clones only and misses some. Of hundreds of thousands of clones listed, around 92% are singletons. The sample consisted of peripheral blood, taken 28 days after the second AZD1222 dose. These receptors all come from an adult who received the AZD1222 COVID-19 vaccine.

This chain joins TRBV4-3 and TRBJ2-2, with D tentatively TRBD2 (7 bases). This CDR3 contains 16 residues. The ends were cut back, 0 bases at V and 3 bases at J, with 11 bases in the middle. Germline CDR1 is LGHNA and CDR2 is YSLEER. DNA of the CDR3: TGCGCCAGCAGCCAAGATTTAGGGGGGGACACCGGGGAGCTGTTTTTT. Translation: CASSQDLGGDTGELFF.

The V gene is TRBV3-1 (or the pseudogene TRBV3-2), the J gene TRBJ2-7; D uncertain. The CDR3 loop spans 12 amino acids. Germline V CDR1 and CDR2: LGHDT, YNNKEL (reference sequence). V was cut by 0 bases and J by 3 bases, with 3 bases left in between. CDR3 loop: CASSQDSYEQYF. The CDR3 DNA reads TGTGCCAGCAGCCAAGATAGCTACGAGCAGTACTTC.

This chain uses TRBV7-2 with TRBJ2-1; D is possibly TRBD1 (6 bases). This CDR3 region has 15 residues. Trimming left V 5 bases short and J 4 bases short, with 15 bases between. Per the germline V gene, CDR1 is SGHTA and CDR2 is FQGNSA. The CDR3 bases are TGTGCCAGCAGCCCGGACAGAAACTCTTACAATGAGCAGTTCTTC. It codes for CASSPDRNSYNEQFF.

The sample holds one count of this clone. This chain uses TRBV19 with TRBJ2-3; 14 nucleotides match TRBD2. The CDR3 is 15 residues long. With 3 bases clipped from V and 6 bases from J, the junction kept 2 bases outside the gene matches. CDR1 is LNHDA and CDR2 is SQIVND in the germline V gene (reference sequence). The CDR3 DNA reads as TGTGCCAGTAGTATGTGGACTAGCGGGAGGGATACGCAGTATTTT. It is translated as CASSMWTSGRDTQYF.

This clone was seen only once. The chain couples TRBV5-1 to TRBJ1-2, with D tentatively TRBD1 (6 bases). The V end lost 4 bases, the J end lost 2 bases, and 12 bases lay between the germline ends. The CDR3 length is 14 residues. Per germline, CDR1 SGHRS and CDR2 YFSETQ. In nucleotides, the CDR3 is TGCGCCAGCAGCGCACAGGGATCCAACTATGGCTACACCTTC. It encodes CASSAQGSNYGYTF.

This chain uses TRBV5-5 with TRBJ2-7; 8 nucleotides line up with TRBD1. The germline V gene has CDR1 SGHKS and CDR2 YYEKEE (reference sequence). Unmatched junction bases numbered 3, after V lost 2 bases and J lost 2 bases. CDR3 length: 14 residues. This CDR3 is CASSLRQGTYEQYF. CDR3 nucleotides: TGTGCCAGCAGCTTAAGACAGGGGACCTACGAGCAGTACTTC.

The rearrangement uses TRBV12-3 or TRBV12-4 and TRBJ1-1, with unresolved D. Trimming pared 4 bases from V and 6 bases from J, leaving 9 bases between. The CDR3 spans 12 residues. The CDR3 reads CASSYRTSEAFF. CDR3 bases: TGTGCCAGCAGTTATCGAACGTCTGAAGCTTTCTTT.

As DNA, the CDR3 is TGTGCCAGCAGTCCAGGGGTGCACGAGCAGTACTTC. Protein product: CASSPGVHEQYF. The chain recombines TRBV6-5 with TRBJ2-7; D might be TRBD1 (6 bases). This CDR3 has 12 amino acids. Looked up from germline, CDR1 is MNHEY and CDR2 is SVGAGI. The V end was cut by 5 bases, the J end by 5 bases, with 10 bases between.